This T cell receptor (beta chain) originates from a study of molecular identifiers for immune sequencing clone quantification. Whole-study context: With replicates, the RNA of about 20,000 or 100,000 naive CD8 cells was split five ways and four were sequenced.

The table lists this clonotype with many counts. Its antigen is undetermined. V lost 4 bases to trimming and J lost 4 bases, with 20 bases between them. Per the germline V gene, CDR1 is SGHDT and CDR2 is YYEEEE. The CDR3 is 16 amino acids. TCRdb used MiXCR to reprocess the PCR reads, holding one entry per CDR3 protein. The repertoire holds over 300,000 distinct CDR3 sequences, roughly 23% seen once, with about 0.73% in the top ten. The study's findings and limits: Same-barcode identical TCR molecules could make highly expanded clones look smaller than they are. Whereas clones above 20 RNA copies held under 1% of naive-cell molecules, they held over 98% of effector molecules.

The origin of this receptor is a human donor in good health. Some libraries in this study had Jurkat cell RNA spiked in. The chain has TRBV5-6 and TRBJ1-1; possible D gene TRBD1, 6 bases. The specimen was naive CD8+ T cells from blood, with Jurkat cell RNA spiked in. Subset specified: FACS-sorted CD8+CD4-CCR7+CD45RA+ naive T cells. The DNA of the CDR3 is TGTGCCAGCAGCAAGGAAAAAGGGGGGTATGGCACTGAAGCTTTCTTT. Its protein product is CASSKEKGGYGTEAFF.